This T cell receptor beta chain was recovered during a study of regulatory T cells in long-lasting Graves disease. The wider study: Over 5 years of antithyroid drugs plus positive TSH receptor antibodies defined persistent Graves' disease.

Germline assignment: CDR1 SNHLY and CDR2 FYNNEI. The CDR3 extends over 15 amino acids. Trimming took 6 bases from V and 2 from J; bases not matched to a gene: 6. Study-wide results and limits: The study examined only peripheral blood, not thyroid tissue. Persistent Graves' cases showed lower TCR diversity than newly diagnosed cases.

This clonotype was seen repeatedly, ten times or more. Its antigen is still unknown. Arm-PCR of CDR3 regions and iRepertoire HTBI primers were used to build TCR beta libraries. MiXCR, run by TCRdb on the multiplex PCR reads, gives a single entry per CDR3 protein. There are 350,000 to 500,000 distinct CDR3 sequences in the sample; roughly a fifth occur only once, and 13% to 15% lies in the top ten. Described time point: persistent/refractory GD, antithyroid drugs over 5 years with positive TRAb. After RNA was extracted from PBMCs, the TCR library was made from it. The receptor's source is a female donor with Graves disease. The chain is built from TRBV2 and TRBJ2-7, with 11 nucleotides matching TRBD2. The input for sequencing was peripheral blood mononuclear cells (PBMCs), taken when the disease was refractory, from a patient treated with antithyroid drugs. CDR3 coding DNA: TGTGCCAGCAGATTGCTAGCGGGAGGCGCCTACGAGCAGTACTTC. Encoded protein: CASRLLAGGAYEQYF.